This T cell receptor (beta chain) was profiled in a study of response to subunit inactivated influenza vaccine. General study findings and limits: After each seasonal influenza vaccination, few new T cells are recruited, the authors suggested.

This CDR3 has 14 residues. V was pared by 5 bases and J by 4 bases, with 14 bases between. This clonotype was found a few times. Its antigen remains unidentified. In TCRdb, the RT-PCR reads were re-called with MiXCR into one record per CDR3 protein. The sample lists fewer than 800,000 distinct CDR3 sequences; around 14% were seen once. This clonotype originated in a man in his forties or fifties who received an inactivated influenza vaccine. Material: PBMCs from blood, obtained about 13 days after vaccination. The chain couples TRBV12-3 or TRBV12-4 to TRBJ1-2; D is undetermined. CDR3 sequence (DNA): TGTGCCAGCAGTCCCAGTTCAGGTCCCTATGGCTACACCTTC. It encodes CASSPSSGPYGYTF.